Given below is one T cell receptor beta chain in context. The antigen this receptor binds is unknown. One base away there is no much larger clone; base qualities are not given. The sample's treatment or condition label, decoded: roughly nine-day PBMC culture with coronavirus spike peptide pools or control peptides (ViraFEST assay). The ViraFEST assay, used in the study, expanded antigen-specific T cells with peptide pools and then identified the expanded clonotypes through TCR sequencing. The convalescent patients' positive SARS-CoV-2 PCR tests fell between March and December 2020, which was before the Alpha, Beta and Delta variants emerged in the United States. Each well held about 2.2 million PBMCs cultured in IMDM containing approximately 5% human AB serum and roughly 9.7 IU/ml IL-2, with approximately 9.2 ug/ml peptide pools added. On days 3 and 7, half of the culture medium was replaced with fresh IL-2-containing medium. Once the cells had been in culture for over nine days, the EasySep CD4+ T cell isolation kit was used to isolate CD4+ T cells by negative selection. Ficoll-Paque Plus gradient centrifugation was used to isolate PBMCs from whole blood, and the isolated PBMCs were then either used fresh or cryopreserved at -140C. In general, triplicate wells were set up for every culture condition.

The germline V gene supplies CDR1 SNHLY and CDR2 FYNNEI. Trimming at the junction amounts to 1 base on V and 5 bases on J, and the germline ends lie 6 bases apart. The CDR3 covers 12 residues, taking in both the cysteine and the phenylalanine. Solely the CDR3 DNA is kept, with 36 bases framed from the first base. The library was generated by PCR. DNA from cultured CD4+ T cells was subjected to TCR sequencing with the Oncomine TCR Beta short-read assay at the Johns Hopkins FTIC core. Genomic DNA was extracted from the cultured CD4+ T cells with the QIAamp micro DNA kit. Oncomine TCR Beta libraries from cultured CD4+ T cells were pooled with unique dual indexes and sequenced on an Illumina iSeq 100. As for the authors' bioinformatics: Non-productive sequences were removed, and CDR3s that did not start with C, did not end with F or W, or were shorter than 7 amino acids were discarded. The MANAFEST web application identified antigen-specific clonotypes by comparing peptide-stimulated wells against reference wells and other culture wells. Positive clones required FDR below 0.05, an odds ratio above 5, and productive frequency above 0.1% in at least two of three replicate wells. A clonotype was classed as cross-reactive if the clonotype showed significant expansion both in SARS-CoV-2 spike wells and in at least one common cold coronavirus spike condition. Levenshtein distances (stringdist) and unrooted phylogenetic trees (ape) in R version 3.6.1 were used to assess CDR3 homology. Clones were called with MiXCR by TCRdb after fastp trimmed the public reads at Q25, and only in-frame beta chains were retained. Under each unique CDR3 protein, matching rows form one entry showing the most common genes and DNA. The V and J calls here are based on TCRdb, not the publication. The sample contains 11,000 to 15,000 distinct CDR3 sequences, more than 35% of them found a single time. The ten biggest clones cover about 14% of the sample.

This sample was included in a study of vaccination and CD4 T cells after COVID-19 (dated by TCRdb to between 2022 and 2023). Looking at the study overall: Convalescent patients had a positive SARS-CoV-2 result on nasal swab PCR, and of these patients, 8 or 9 had mild disease and one had severe disease. The convalescent cohort included six males and four females, with two Hispanic individuals, seven Caucasians, two Asians and one multiracial person. Each participant got two doses of either the Pfizer-BioNTech BNT162b2 vaccine (n=8) or the Moderna mRNA-1273 vaccine (n=2). Post-COVID blood samples from convalescent patients were collected a median of approximately 93 days after diagnosis, with a range of roughly 35 to 180 days. Post-vaccine blood samples were obtained a median of about 70 days after the second vaccine dose, with a range of 14 to 241 days. The cultures were stimulated with overlapping spike peptide pools from SARS-CoV-2 and from the common cold coronaviruses HCoV-NL63, HCoV-OC43 and HCoV-229E. In control cultures, a CEFX viral epitope pool was used as positive control, an HIV-1 Nef peptide pool was used as negative control, or no peptide was added. The spike-specific CD4+ TCR repertoire was compared before and after mRNA vaccination in approximately 9 COVID-19 convalescent patients and a few infection-naive healthy vaccine recipients.

Results the study describes overall, beyond this receptor: Nearly all vaccine-specific clones in convalescent patients (304 of 307) were mono-reactive for SARS-CoV-2 spike rather than cross-reactive with common cold coronaviruses. An increase in the median number of SARS-CoV-2-reactive clonotypes from around 20 after infection to approximately 41 after vaccination was observed, but the change was not found to be significant. In convalescent patients, a median roughly 83% of post-vaccine SARS-CoV-2-reactive clones were detected only after vaccination, and vaccine-specific priming was suggested by this finding. The number of convalescent patients in the study was relatively small, and the study did not examine early timepoints following natural infection.

The sample comprised CD4+ T cells from blood, cultured in vitro. This TCR came from a human donor who had recovered from COVID-19. In this chain, TRBV2 is recombined with TRBJ2-7; the D gene lacks a confident call. The nucleotide sequence reads TGTGCCAGCAGTGAAGGAGGTGACGAGCAGTACTTC. Its amino acids are CASSEGGDEQYF.